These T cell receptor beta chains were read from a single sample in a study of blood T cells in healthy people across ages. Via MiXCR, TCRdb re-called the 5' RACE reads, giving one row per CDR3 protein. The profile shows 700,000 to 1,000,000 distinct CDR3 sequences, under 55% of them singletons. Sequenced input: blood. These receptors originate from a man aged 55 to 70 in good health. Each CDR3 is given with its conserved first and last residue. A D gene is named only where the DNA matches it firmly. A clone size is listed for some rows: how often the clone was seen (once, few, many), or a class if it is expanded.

CSARRTGPQETQYF	TGCAGTGCTAGGCGGACAGGTCCCCAAGAGACCCAGTACTTC	TRBV20-1	-	TRBD1	TRBJ2-5
CASSLLGVETQYF	TGTGCCAGCAGTCTCCTTGGTGTAGAGACCCAGTACTTC	TRBV6-1	few	-	TRBJ2-5
CASSFSTGNTEAFF	TGTGCCAGCAGCTTCAGTACGGGCAACACTGAAGCTTTCTTT	TRBV7-2	-	-	TRBJ1-1
CASSPGTGISSYNEQFF	TGTGCCAGCAGCCCCGGGACAGGCATTAGCTCCTACAATGAGCAGTTCTTC	TRBV11-3	-	TRBD1	TRBJ2-1
CASSPFAQGGNQPQHF	TGTGCCAGCAGCCCTTTCGCGCAGGGTGGCAATCAGCCCCAGCATTTT	TRBV7-2	-	-	TRBJ1-5
CASSWGGDRSTDTQYF	TGTGCTAGCAGCTGGGGAGGGGATCGAAGTACAGATACGCAGTATTTT	TRBV7-7	-	TRBD2	TRBJ2-3
CSASSGGGNEQYF	TGCAGTGCTAGTAGCGGGGGTGGGAACGAGCAGTACTTC	TRBV20-1	-	TRBD2	TRBJ2-7
CASSPKGHQETQYF	TGCGCCAGCAGCCCAAAGGGGCACCAAGAGACCCAGTACTTC	TRBV5-1	few	-	TRBJ2-5
CASSQTYYSNQPQHF	TGCGCCAGCAGCCAAACGTACTATAGCAATCAGCCCCAGCATTTT	TRBV4-1	-	-	TRBJ1-5
CASSLVVRGGYGYTF	TGTGCCAGCAGCTTGGTAGTCAGGGGAGGCTATGGCTACACCTTC	TRBV5-5	once	-	TRBJ1-2
CASSDPRLAGVRRDEQFF	TGTGCCAGCAGTGACCCCAGACTAGCGGGGGTCCGTCGGGATGAGCAGTTCTTC	TRBV6-4	-	TRBD2	TRBJ2-1
CASSQNPGQGVYEQYF	TGTGCCAGCTCACAAAACCCGGGACAGGGGGTCTACGAGCAGTACTTC	TRBV18	few	TRBD1	TRBJ2-7
CASSLVAGLETQYF	TGCGCCAGCAGCTTGGTGGCCGGGTTGGAGACCCAGTACTTC	TRBV5-1	few	-	TRBJ2-5
CASSQVGGLWDEQFF	TGTGCCAGCAGCCAAGTTGGGGGGCTGTGGGATGAGCAGTTCTTC	TRBV14	-	-	TRBJ2-1
CASSPQAGSTDTQYF	TGTGCCAGCAGTCCCCAGGCGGGGAGCACAGATACGCAGTATTTT	TRBV6-4	-	-	TRBJ2-3
CASSLEQGTKNIQYF	TGTGCCAGCAGCTTGGAACAGGGAACCAAAAACATTCAGTACTTC	TRBV5-5	-	-	TRBJ2-4
CSAEGVGGPLTEQYF	TGCAGCGCTGAAGGGGTAGGTGGGCCCCTCACCGAGCAGTACTTC	TRBV29-1	-	-	TRBJ2-7
CASSLGEGGRYGYTF	TGTGCCAGCAGTTTAGGTGAAGGGGGGAGGTATGGCTACACCTTC	TRBV27	-	-	TRBJ1-2
CASSLRGTVANVLTF	TGCGCCAGCAGTTTACGGGGGACCGTGGCCAACGTCCTGACTTTC	TRBV27	-	-	TRBJ2-6
CASSRGAGEYLDEQFF	TGCGCCAGCAGCCGCGGGGCAGGGGAGTATCTGGATGAGCAGTTCTTC	TRBV4-3	-	-	TRBJ2-1
CASSARTSGGTQYF	TGTGCCAGCAGCGCCCGGACTAGCGGGGGGACCCAGTACTTC	TRBV9	-	TRBD2	TRBJ2-5
CASSQDGPRSYEQYF	TGTGCCAGCAGCCAAGACGGCCCCAGATCGTACGAGCAGTACTTC	TRBV14	few	-	TRBJ2-7
CASRAMGTDEQYF	TGTGCCAGCAGGGCAATGGGGACCGACGAGCAGTACTTC	TRBV12-3/TRBV12-4	-	-	TRBJ2-7
CSARESGLAVNEQYF	TGCAGTGCTAGAGAGTCAGGACTAGCTGTCAATGAGCAGTACTTC	TRBV20-1	-	TRBD2	TRBJ2-5
CASRDFPDTQYF	TGTGCCAGCAGGGACTTTCCAGATACGCAGTATTTT	TRBV6-1	-	-	TRBJ2-3
CASSVQRALGTEAFF	TGTGCCAGCAGCGTTCAAAGGGCACTCGGCACTGAAGCTTTCTTT	TRBV12-3/TRBV12-4	-	-	TRBJ1-1
CASSDTGLVAEQFF	TGTGCCAGCAGCGATACGGGACTAGTAGCTGAGCAGTTCTTC	TRBV7-3	few	TRBD2	TRBJ2-1
CASSQPGKLGEQYF	TGCGCCAGCAGCCAACCTGGAAAACTGGGCGAGCAGTACTTC	TRBV4-1	few	-	TRBJ2-7
CASSQDPSAEQYF	TGTGCCAGCAGCCAAGATCCGTCGGCGGAGCAGTACTTC	TRBV3-1	few	-	TRBJ2-7
CASSFRQVYNEQFF	TGTGCCAGCAGTTTTAGACAGGTGTACAATGAGCAGTTCTTC	TRBV12-3/TRBV12-4	-	-	TRBJ2-1
CASSPERDYGYTF	TGTGCCAGCTCACCAGAACGGGACTATGGCTACACCTTC	TRBV18	few	-	TRBJ1-2
CASSHLSETGAHEQYF	TGCGCCAGCAGCCATTTGTCCGAGACAGGGGCCCACGAGCAGTACTTC	TRBV5-1	once	TRBD1	TRBJ2-7
CASSFAEGTEAFF	TGCGCCAGCAGCTTTGCGGAGGGGACTGAAGCTTTCTTT	TRBV5-1	few	-	TRBJ1-1
CASSLSGFYEQYF	TGTGCCAGCAGTTTGTCTGGGTTCTACGAGCAGTACTTC	TRBV12-3/TRBV12-4	-	-	TRBJ2-7
CASSTGTELYSNRPQHF	TGTGCCAGCAGCACCGGGACAGAATTGTATAGCAATCGGCCCCAGCATTTT	TRBV7-6	-	TRBD1	TRBJ1-5
CASSRTGTGFYEQYF	TGTGCCAGCAGCAGGACCGGGACAGGGTTTTACGAGCAGTACTTC	TRBV7-8	few	TRBD1	TRBJ2-7
CASRNGGFVNEQFF	TGCGCCAGCAGGAACGGGGGTTTCGTCAATGAGCAGTTCTTC	TRBV5-1	few	-	TRBJ2-1
CASSFDYKQYF	TGCGCCAGCAGCTTTGACTACAAGCAGTACTTC	TRBV5-1	-	-	TRBJ2-7
CASSLGSGPNTGELFF	TGCGCCAGCAGCTTGGGTTCAGGGCCGAACACCGGGGAGCTGTTTTTT	TRBV5-1	once	-	TRBJ2-2
CSVETRASPEYEQFF	TGCAGCGTTGAAACCCGGGCCTCCCCCGAGTATGAGCAGTTCTTC	TRBV29-1	few	-	TRBJ2-1
CARSQQGGITEAFF	TGTGCCAGAAGCCAACAGGGGGGAATCACTGAAGCTTTCTTT	TRBV11-2	-	TRBD1	TRBJ1-1
CSAQGGDSTRTQYF	TGCAGTGCTCAGGGTGGGGACTCTACCCGGACCCAGTACTTC	TRBV20-1	-	-	TRBJ2-5
CASSLDDRNYGYTF	TGTGCCAGCAGCTTAGACGATCGTAACTATGGCTACACCTTC	TRBV5-1	-	-	TRBJ1-2
CASSLAPQLADSYNEQFF	TGCGCCAGCAGCTTGGCCCCCCAACTAGCGGACTCCTACAATGAGCAGTTCTTC	TRBV5-1	few	TRBD2	TRBJ2-1
CASTDPGAKNYGYTF	TGTGCCAGCACCGACCCGGGGGCAAAGAACTATGGCTACACCTTC	TRBV6-6	-	-	TRBJ1-2